Below, 32 T cell receptor beta chains from the same sample are listed, as sequenced in a study of blood T cells in healthy people across ages. Next came a second PCR, run for about 6 to 12 cycles, which used a sample-barcoded 5' primer along with a J-beta primer mix. TCRdb itself ran the 5' RACE reads through MiXCR, one entry per CDR3 protein. This sample has 1.5 million to 2 million distinct CDR3 sequences; 28% occur once, and the top ten carry 7.7%. Sequenced input: blood. The receptor set was obtained from a woman under 40 in good health.

This clonotype was recorded a few times. A junction end diverges from the germline sequence, so it may reflect a read error. The chain is built from TRBV5-1 and TRBJ1-4; 8 positions agree with TRBD1. Germline V gene sequence: CDR1 SGHRS, CDR2 YFSETQ. The CDR3 has 13 residues. As DNA, the CDR3 is TGTGCCAGCAGCTTGACAGGGGTGGAAAAACTGTTTTTT. This sequence encodes CASSLTGVEKLFF.

J is TRBJ2-7 and V is TRBV28; D may be TRBD2 (5 bases). Trimming removed 2 bases from V and 2 bases from J, with 16 bases in between. This CDR3 has 16 amino acids. Per the germline V gene, CDR1 is MDHEN and CDR2 is SYDVKM. CDR3 amino acids: CASSLPRTDSAYEQYF. CDR3 bases: TGTGCCAGCAGTTTACCACGGACGGACTCTGCCTACGAGCAGTACTTC.

The sample holds a few counts of this clonotype. A junction end diverges from the germline sequence, so it may reflect a read error. This chain connects TRBV29-1 to TRBJ2-1; D is ambiguous. CDR3 length: 13 amino acids. In germline, CDR1 is SQVTM, CDR2 ANQGSEA. The CDR3 nucleotides read TGCAGCCTCACCAGGAGCTCCTACAATGGGCAGTTCTTC. Translated, it gives CSLTRSSYNGQFF.

This clonotype came up a few times. This chain joins TRBV20-1 and TRBJ2-3, with D perhaps matching TRBD1 or TRBD2 (5 bases each). The CDR3 is 12 residues long. Germline V gives CDR1 DFQATT, CDR2 SNEGSKA (reference sequence). Trimming shortened V by 4 bases and J by 11 bases, and 16 bases separated the two germline ends. CDR3 residues: CSATMTGTQQYF. The CDR3 coding sequence is TGCAGTGCTACGATGACCGGGACCCAGCAGTATTTT.

This clonotype showed up just once. The V call is TRBV7-9, the J call TRBJ1-1; 8 bases agree with TRBD1. J gave up 4 bases and V 5 bases, and 9 bases lay outside the gene matches. The germline V gene encodes CDR1 SEHNR and CDR2 FQNEAQ (reference sequence). The CDR3 sequence is 15 residues long. The CDR3 region is CASSIGDRLSTEAFF. The DNA for the CDR3 is TGTGCCAGCAGCATCGGGGACAGGCTTAGCACTGAAGCTTTCTTT.

This clonotype was counted only a few times. This chain uses TRBV10-2 with TRBJ2-5; D ambiguous. CDR1 and CDR2 (germline): WSHSY, SAAADI. Deletions cut 4 bases from V and 0 bases from J, with 6 bases between. The CDR3 is made up of 13 amino acids. The CDR3 DNA is TGCGCCAGCAGTGGAACAAACCAAGAGACCCAGTACTTC. Protein sequence: CASSGTNQETQYF.

As to this clonotype: A read error may explain this, as a much larger clone is one base away. The V gene is TRBV27, the J gene TRBJ2-3; D remains unclear. V was cut by 0 bases and J by 3 bases, with 13 bases left in between. CDR1 and CDR2 (germline): MNHEY, SMNVEV (reference sequence). This CDR3 comprises 16 residues. CDR3 DNA: TGTGCCAGCAGTTTATCCCTGAACTCCGGTACAGATACGCAGTATTTT. Its translation: CASSLSLNSGTDTQYF.

The V gene is TRBV20-1, the J gene TRBJ2-3; 10 positions match TRBD2. CDR1 and CDR2 (germline): DFQATT, SNEGSKA (reference sequence). The CDR3 runs to 18 residues. After removal of 6 bases from V and 3 bases from J, the junction contained 18 bases not matched to a gene. The CDR3 sequence is CSAQSASGSRVGTDTQYF. DNA for the CDR3: TGCAGTGCCCAATCGGCTAGCGGGAGTAGGGTGGGGACAGATACGCAGTATTTT.

This clonotype was detected a few times. This chain uses TRBV30 with TRBJ2-3; D ambiguous. V gave up 3 bases and J gave up 5 bases, with 9 bases separating them. The CDR3 length is 12 residues. The germline V gene encodes CDR1 GTSNPN and CDR2 SVGIG (reference sequence). The CDR3 DNA is TGTGCCTGGAGATGGGCTGGAGATACGCAGTATTTT. Amino acids: CAWRWAGDTQYF.

A few counts support this clonotype. The chain combines TRBV6-8 with TRBJ2-7; unclear D gene. The V end was cut by 5 bases, the J end by 0 bases, with 8 bases between. The CDR3 extends over 13 amino acids. Germline CDR1 MNHGY, CDR2 SAAAGT. The CDR3 region is CASSPRRSYEQYF. CDR3 coding DNA: TGTGCCAGCAGTCCCCGGCGCTCCTACGAGCAGTACTTC.

The chain couples TRBV5-1 to TRBJ2-3; no clear D gene. The V end lost 0 bases, the J end lost 2 bases, and 10 bases lay between the germline ends. Germline V lookup: CDR1 SGHRS, CDR2 YFSETQ. This CDR3 is built from 15 residues. The DNA of the CDR3 is TGCGCCAGCAGCTTGGTTGTAGGGAACACAGATACGCAGTATTTT. This codes for CASSLVVGNTDTQYF. The full variable domain, rest sourced from reference TRBV5-1 and TRBJ2-3, is KAGVTQTPRYLIKTRGQQVTLSCSPISGHRSVSWYQQTPGQGLQFLFEYFSETQRNKGNFPGRFSGRQFSNSRSEMNVSTLELGDSALYLCASSLVVGNTDTQYFGPGTRLTVL.

V usage is TRBV7-6 and J usage is TRBJ2-7; 9 bases fit TRBD1. Germline values: CDR1 SGHVS, CDR2 FNYEAQ. The CDR3 length is 15 residues. J lost 0 bases, V lost 4 bases, and 4 bases had no gene match. This CDR3 reads CASSSGQGNSYEQYF. The CDR3 coding sequence is TGTGCCAGCAGCTCGGGACAGGGAAACTCCTACGAGCAGTACTTC.

This sequence joins TRBV5-1 and TRBJ2-2; 7 bases agree with TRBD1. The J segment lost 3 bases and the V segment lost 4 bases, leaving 6 bases of the junction unmatched. The CDR3 spans 15 residues. The germline CDR1 and CDR2 sequences are SGHRS and YFSETQ. CDR3 region: CASSMGTADTGELFF. The CDR3 bases are TGCGCCAGCAGCATGGGGACAGCCGACACCGGGGAGCTGTTTTTT.

This chain joins TRBV6-5 and TRBJ1-2; D is perhaps TRBD1 (6 bases). Germline CDR1 and CDR2: MNHEY and SVGAGI. The CDR3 runs to 11 residues. Trimming removed 10 bases from V and 6 bases from J, with 12 bases in between. The CDR3 nucleotides read TGTGCCACCTTCCGGGGGCATGGCTACACCTTC. This translates into CATFRGHGYTF.

This clonotype occurred many times. J is TRBJ2-5 and V is TRBV29-1; perhaps D is TRBD1 or TRBD2 (5 bases each). The CDR3 consists of 15 residues. Trimming removed 3 bases from V and 7 bases from J, with 21 bases in between. The germline V gene encodes CDR1 SQVTM and CDR2 ANQGSEA. The CDR3 spells CSVDTPGPPLGTQYF. The DNA of the CDR3 is TGCAGCGTTGATACCCCGGGACCGCCGTTGGGGACCCAGTACTTC.

Concerning this clonotype: Its ends do not fully match the called genes, so a read error is possible. CDR3 residues: CSAYGGGLSSNEQFF. Here the CDR3 DNA reads TGCAGTGCGTACGGAGGGGGGCTTTCCTCCAATGAGCAGTTCTTC. This chain links TRBV20-1 with TRBJ2-1; D may correspond to TRBD1 or TRBD2 (6 bases each). This CDR3 spans 15 amino acids. Per germline, CDR1 DFQATT and CDR2 SNEGSKA (reference sequence).

The V call is TRBV13, the J call TRBJ2-5; 14 nucleotides match TRBD2. CDR1 and CDR2 (germline): PRHDT, FYEKMQ (reference sequence). Trimming cost V 5 bases and J 1 base; bases outside gene matches: 6. CDR3 length: 17 residues. Here the CDR3 DNA reads TGTGCCAGCAGCACCCGGACTAGCGGGGGGCCCCAAGAGACCCAGTACTTC. It specifies CASSTRTSGGPQETQYF. The full variable domain, its missing parts supplied by reference TRBV13 and TRBJ2-5, is AAGVIQSPRHLIKEKRETATLKCYPIPRHDTVYWYQQGPGQDPQFLISFYEKMQSDKGSIPDRFSAQQFSDYHSELNMSSLELGDSALYFCASSTRTSGGPQETQYFGPGTRLLVL.

The chain combines TRBV15 with TRBJ2-3; 10 positions match TRBD2. Germline V CDR1 and CDR2: LNHNV, YYDKDF (reference sequence). CDR3 length equals 17 residues. The V segment lost 1 base and the J segment 7 bases; nucleotides outside the gene matches: 11. The CDR3 is CATSRAPAGGSGNTQYF. For the CDR3, the DNA is TGTGCCACCAGCAGAGCCCCAGCGGGGGGGTCCGGGAATACGCAGTATTTT. The complete variable domain, with remaining parts taken from reference TRBV15 and TRBJ2-3, reads DAMVIQNPRYQVTQFGKPVTLSCSQTLNHNVMYWYQQKSSQAPKLLFHYYDKDFNNEADTPDNFQSRRPNTSFCFLDIRSPGLGDTAMYLCATSRAPAGGSGNTQYFGPGTRLTVL.

The V and J genes are TRBV20-1 and TRBJ2-1; maybe TRBD1 (5 bases). The germline V gene has CDR1 DFQATT and CDR2 SNEGSKA (reference sequence). Trimming pared 1 base from V and 7 bases from J, leaving 11 bases between. The CDR3 spans 13 residues. CDR3 DNA sequence: TGCAGTGCTAGAGTCGTAGGGGTAAATGAGCAGTTCTTC. Translated: CSARVVGVNEQFF.

This clonotype was counted a single time. V usage is TRBV4-3 and J usage is TRBJ2-5, with 7 bases fitting TRBD2. Germline CDR1 LGHNA, CDR2 YSLEER. CDR3 size: 18 residues. Germline trimming cut 1 base from V and 3 bases from J; bases unmatched to any gene: 14. This CDR3 reads CASSQALAGEGRKETQYF. The CDR3 coding sequence is TGCGCCAGCAGCCAAGCCTTGGCGGGAGAGGGGAGAAAAGAGACCCAGTACTTC.

This clonotype was found a few times. The genes are TRBV2 and TRBJ2-5, with D possibly matching TRBD1 (6 bases). TRBJ2-7 explains the end of the DNA better; the J call may be wrong. The CDR3 is 12 amino acids. Germline lookup yields CDR1 SNHLY and CDR2 FYNNEI. In nucleotides, the CDR3 is TGTGCCAGCAGTCAAACAGGGCACGAGCAGTACTTC. It specifies CASSQTGHEQYF.

The chain employs TRBV7-2 and TRBJ2-3, with D perhaps TRBD2 (6 bases). The CDR3 spans 13 residues. V lost 11 bases and J lost 0, with 12 bases in between. CDR1 SGHTA and CDR2 FQGNSA come from the germline V gene. CDR3 in amino acids: CASGRHSTDTQYF. The CDR3 coding sequence is TGTGCCTCAGGGAGGCATAGCACAGATACGCAGTATTTT.

The sample holds a few counts of this clonotype. It may be a read error: a sequence one base away is much more abundant. This chain links TRBV20-1 with TRBJ2-7, with 9 bases identical to TRBD2. This CDR3 is built from 14 residues. The V segment lost 5 bases and the J segment 7 bases; nucleotides outside the gene matches: 12. CDR1 and CDR2 from the germline V gene are DFQATT and SNEGSKA (reference sequence). In nucleotides, the CDR3 is TGCAGTGCTGGGCCTAGCGGGGTTAACAATGAGCAGTACTTC. Its translation: CSAGPSGVNNEQYF.

The chain combines TRBV4-3 with TRBJ1-2; D call uncertain. The length of the CDR3 is 15 residues. V was clipped by 0 bases and J by 4 bases, with 12 bases between them. The V gene's germline CDR1 is LGHNA and CDR2 YSLEER. The CDR3 sequence is CASSQERSTGYGYTF. The CDR3 bases are TGCGCCAGCAGCCAAGAGAGAAGTACCGGCTATGGCTACACCTTC.

The chain combines TRBV11-2 with TRBJ2-3; D is possibly TRBD1 or TRBD2 (6 bases each). Trimming took 5 bases from V and 2 from J, leaving 14 bases between them. Germline V lookup: CDR1 SGHAT, CDR2 FQNNGV. CDR3 length equals 15 residues. The CDR3: CASSRGRQHTDTQYF. As DNA, the CDR3 is TGTGCCAGCAGCCGGGGGCGACAGCACACAGATACGCAGTATTTT.

At least ten counts were recorded for this clonotype. The chain links TRBV5-1 to TRBJ2-1; D is undetermined. The V gene lost 4 bases and the J gene lost 9 bases, with 8 bases spanning the gap. Germline CDR1 is SGHRS and CDR2 is YFSETQ. The CDR3 runs to 11 residues. The CDR3 nucleotides read TGCGCCAGCAGCGTCGTGGGTGAGCAGTTCTTC. It codes for CASSVVGEQFF.

For this clonotype: Just one base apart from a much larger clone, this may be a read error. This sequence joins TRBV6-5 and TRBJ2-7; 9 nucleotides match TRBD1. V shed 6 bases and J 5 bases; nucleotides not matched to a gene: 5. The CDR3 is 13 residues long. Germline CDR1 MNHEY, CDR2 SVGAGI. CDR3 protein: CASRRTGADEQYF. For the CDR3, the DNA is TGTGCCAGCAGGCGGACAGGGGCGGACGAGCAGTACTTC.

In this sample, this clonotype turned up a few times. This sequence joins TRBV2 and TRBJ2-3; 9 bases fit TRBD2. Germline assignment: CDR1 SNHLY and CDR2 FYNNEI. This CDR3 contains 15 residues. J was trimmed by 2 bases and V by 8 bases; bases with no gene match: 8. Here the CDR3 reads CASPPSGDDTDTQYF. CDR3 coding DNA: TGTGCCAGCCCCCCTAGCGGGGATGACACAGATACGCAGTATTTT.

This clonotype was seen a few times. The chain uses TRBV6-1 and TRBJ1-3; D ambiguous. Trimming left V 5 bases short and J 2 bases short, with 4 bases between. The germline gives CDR1 MNHNS, CDR2 SASEGT. The CDR3 consists of 12 residues. In nucleotides, the CDR3 is TGTGCCAGCAGTTCCACTGGAAACACCATATATTTT. Translated: CASSSTGNTIYF.

There are a few counts of this clonotype. The gene calls are TRBV18 and TRBJ1-6, with D possibly being TRBD1 (5 bases). Germline CDR1 KGHSH, CDR2 LQKENI. The CDR3 is made up of 16 amino acids. The V end was cut by 2 bases, the J end by 0 bases, with 8 bases between. CDR3: CASSPGGSSYNSPLHF. DNA of the CDR3: TGTGCCAGCTCACCAGGGGGGAGCTCCTATAATTCACCCCTCCACTTT.

As DNA, the CDR3 is TGTGCCAGCAAGAGCAGGAACTATAGCAATCAGCCCCAGCATTTT. It is translated as CASKSRNYSNQPQHF. The chain couples TRBV3-1 to TRBJ1-5; D uncertain. V was trimmed by 7 bases and J by 0 bases, leaving 13 bases between them. The CDR3 is 15 residues long. The germline gives CDR1 LGHDT, CDR2 YNNKEL (reference sequence).

In this sample, this clonotype turned up once. At one end the junction does not follow the germline gene, possibly because of a read error. The CDR3 DNA is TGTGCCGGCAGCCAGACCTCCTACAATGAGCAGTTCTTC. Protein sequence: CAGSQTSYNEQFF. The genes are TRBV27 and TRBJ2-1; D remains unclear. CDR1 is MNHEY, CDR2 SMNVEV, per germline (reference sequence). This CDR3 is built from 13 residues.